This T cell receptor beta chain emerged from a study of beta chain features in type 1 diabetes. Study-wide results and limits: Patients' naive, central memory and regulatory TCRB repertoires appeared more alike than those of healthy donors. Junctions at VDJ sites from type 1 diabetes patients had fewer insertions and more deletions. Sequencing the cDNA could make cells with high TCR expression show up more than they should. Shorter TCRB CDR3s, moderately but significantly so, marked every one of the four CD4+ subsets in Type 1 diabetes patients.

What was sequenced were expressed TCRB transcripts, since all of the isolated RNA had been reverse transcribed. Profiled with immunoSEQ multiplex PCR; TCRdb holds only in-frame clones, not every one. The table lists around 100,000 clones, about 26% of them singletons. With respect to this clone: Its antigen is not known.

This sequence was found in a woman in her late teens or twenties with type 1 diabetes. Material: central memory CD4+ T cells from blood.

The CDR3 coding sequence is TGTGCCAGCAGCCCAAAACTAGCGGCCTTCTACAATGAGCAGTTCTTC. Translating it yields CASSPKLAAFYNEQFF. The chain employs TRBV11-3 and TRBJ2-1, with TRBD2 matching 8 bases. The CDR3 length is 16 residues. V was clipped by 5 bases and J by 3 bases; unmatched bases: 9. Germline V gene data show CDR1 as SGHNT and CDR2 as YENEEA.